This T cell receptor beta chain was captured in a study of blood T cell repertoires in COVID-19. About the study: Specimens from acute and convalescent COVID-19 originated in the United States, Italy and Spain. From T cells, B-cell-depleted T cells, or PBMCs came the material, which was cDNA or gDNA.

CDR1 is SGHRS and CDR2 is YFSETQ in the germline V gene. V lost 2 bases and J lost 3, with 8 bases in between. The CDR3 is 13 amino acids. Authors' methods: Amplification with reference gene primers provided the estimates of nucleated cell counts. TCRdb's table, derived via immunoSEQ multiplex PCR, lists solely in-frame clones and lacks some. V, J and clone size derive from that table, while D and trimming were established from the DNA sequence. The table lists about 320,000 clones, roughly 89% of them singletons. A Seattle source enrolled patients during active infection and followed them longitudinally.

The sequenced material came from peripheral blood. This rearrangement joins TRBV5-1 to TRBJ2-5; TRBD2 might be the D (5 bases). The sequence derives from a woman aged 30 to 39 with COVID-19, enrolled during active disease. DNA of the CDR3: TGCGCCAGCAGCTTCGGGAAGAAAGAGACCCAGTACTTC. Amino acids: CASSFGKKETQYF.